This entry lists 3 T cell receptor beta chains sequenced from one sample in a study of vaccination and CD4 T cells after COVID-19. With the Oncomine TCR Beta short-read assay, DNA from cultured CD4+ T cells was sequenced. TCRdb analysed the PCR reads with MiXCR anew, one entry per CDR3 protein. The sample lists some 15,000 distinct CDR3 sequences; 50% to 55% were seen once. Treatment denoted: roughly ten-day PBMC culture with coronavirus spike peptide pools or control peptides (ViraFEST assay). Their recognized antigens are unknown. Source material: CD4+ T cells from blood, cultured in vitro. Source of these receptors: a human donor who had recovered from COVID-19.

The genes are TRBV20-1 and TRBJ2-7, with 7 bases aligning to TRBD2. The CDR3 runs 14 residues. V was pared by 6 bases and J by 0 bases, with 8 bases of the junction left unmatched. Germline CDR1 is DFQATT and CDR2 is SNEGSKA (reference sequence). CDR3 residues: CSALGLVSSYEQYF. The DNA for the CDR3 is TGCAGTGCACTCGGACTAGTTAGCTCCTACGAGCAGTACTTC.

This clonotype was counted only a few times. This sequence joins TRBV12-3 or TRBV12-4 and TRBJ2-7, with D tentatively TRBD1 (6 bases). V was clipped by 5 bases and J by 1 base, with 15 bases between them. The CDR3 runs 15 residues. The CDR3 loop reads CASSAPGHKSYEQYF. In DNA, the CDR3 is TGTGCCAGCAGTGCTCCGGGACATAAGTCCTACGAGCAGTACTTC.

The chain employs TRBV20-1 and TRBJ2-3; no clear D gene. V shed 0 bases and J shed 0 bases, with 7 bases lying between them. This CDR3 spans 14 amino acids. In germline, CDR1 is DFQATT, CDR2 SNEGSKA (reference sequence). The DNA of the CDR3 is TGCAGTGCTAGAGATGGGCCTAGCACAGATACGCAGTATTTT. It encodes CSARDGPSTDTQYF.